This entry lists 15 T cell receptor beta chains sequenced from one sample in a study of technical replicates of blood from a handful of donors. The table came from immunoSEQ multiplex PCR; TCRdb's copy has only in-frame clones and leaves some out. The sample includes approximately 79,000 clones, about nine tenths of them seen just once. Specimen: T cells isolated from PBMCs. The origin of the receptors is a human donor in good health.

The CDR3, as DNA: TGTGCCAGCAGCTTCGGACTATACACCGGGGAGCTGTTTTTT. It is translated as CASSFGLYTGELFF. The V gene is TRBV5-4, the J gene TRBJ2-2; possibly TRBD2 for D (6 bases). Germline loops: CDR1 SGHNT, CDR2 YYREEE (reference sequence). This CDR3 is built from 14 residues. V lost 2 bases to trimming and J lost 3 bases, with 8 bases between them.

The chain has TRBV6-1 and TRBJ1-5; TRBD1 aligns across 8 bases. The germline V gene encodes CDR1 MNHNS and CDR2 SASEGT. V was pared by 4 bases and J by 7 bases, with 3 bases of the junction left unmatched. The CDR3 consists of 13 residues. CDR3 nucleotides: TGTGCCAGCAGTGGGACAGGGCCCCAGCCCCAGCATTTT. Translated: CASSGTGPQPQHF.

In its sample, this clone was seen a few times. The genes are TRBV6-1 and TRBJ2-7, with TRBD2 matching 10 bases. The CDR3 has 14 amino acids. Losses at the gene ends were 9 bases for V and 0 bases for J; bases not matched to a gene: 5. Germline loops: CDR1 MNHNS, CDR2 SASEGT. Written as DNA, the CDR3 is TGTGCCAGTTTAGGACTAGCGGACTCCTACGAGCAGTACTTC. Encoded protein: CASLGLADSYEQYF.

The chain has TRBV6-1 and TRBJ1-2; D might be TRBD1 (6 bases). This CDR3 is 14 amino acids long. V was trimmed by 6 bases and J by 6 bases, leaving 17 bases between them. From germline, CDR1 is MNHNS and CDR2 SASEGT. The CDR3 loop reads CASRPRQETDGYTF. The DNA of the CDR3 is TGTGCCAGCAGACCAAGACAGGAGACCGATGGCTACACCTTC.

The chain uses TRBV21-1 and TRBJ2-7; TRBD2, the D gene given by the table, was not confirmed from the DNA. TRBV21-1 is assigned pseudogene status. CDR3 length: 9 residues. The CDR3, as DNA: TGTGCCAGCTACTACGAGCAGTACTTC. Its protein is CASYYEQYF.

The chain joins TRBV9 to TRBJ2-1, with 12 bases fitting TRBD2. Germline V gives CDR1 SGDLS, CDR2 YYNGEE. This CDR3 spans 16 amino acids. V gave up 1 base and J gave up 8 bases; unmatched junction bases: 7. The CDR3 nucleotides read TGTGCCAGCAGCGTATTTCTAGCGGGAGGGTTCGATGAGCAGTTCTTC. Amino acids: CASSVFLAGGFDEQFF.

The chain's CDR3 is CASSLTSGRDETQYF. DNA for the CDR3: TGTGCCAGTAGCCTCACTAGCGGGAGAGACGAGACCCAGTACTTC. The V call is TRBV19, the J call TRBJ2-5, with 11 bases identical to TRBD2. The V gene's germline CDR1 is LNHDA and CDR2 SQIVND (reference sequence). Trimming at V came to 6 bases and at J to 5 bases, leaving 8 bases not matched to a gene. CDR3 length equals 15 residues.

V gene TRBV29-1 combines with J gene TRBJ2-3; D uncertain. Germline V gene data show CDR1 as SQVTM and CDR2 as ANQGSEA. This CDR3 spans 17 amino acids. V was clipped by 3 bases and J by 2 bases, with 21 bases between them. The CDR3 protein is CSVEALPTFYYTDTQYF. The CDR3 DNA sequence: TGCAGCGTTGAGGCCCTACCCACTTTCTACTACACAGATACGCAGTATTTT.

The CDR3 DNA sequence: TGTGCCAGCAGTCTACCGGGGAACACTGAAGCTTTCTTT. The encoded protein is CASSLPGNTEAFF. The J gene is TRBJ1-1, the V gene TRBV28; D gene uncertain. The germline V gene encodes CDR1 MDHEN and CDR2 SYDVKM. The CDR3 contains 13 residues. V shed 5 bases and J shed 1 base, with 8 bases lying between them. The full variable domain, completed using reference TRBV28 and TRBJ1-1, is DVKVTQSSRYLVKRTGEKVFLECVQDMDHENMFWYRQDPGLGLRLIYFSYDVKMKEKGDIPEGYSVSREKKERFSLILESASTNQTSMYLCASSLPGNTEAFFGQGTRLTVV.

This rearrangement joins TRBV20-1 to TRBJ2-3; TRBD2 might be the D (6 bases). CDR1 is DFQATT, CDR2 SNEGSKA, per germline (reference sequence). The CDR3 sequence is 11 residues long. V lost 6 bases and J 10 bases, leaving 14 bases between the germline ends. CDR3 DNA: TGCAGTGCGGGAGGAGACCACGCGCAGTATTTT. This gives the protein CSAGGDHAQYF.

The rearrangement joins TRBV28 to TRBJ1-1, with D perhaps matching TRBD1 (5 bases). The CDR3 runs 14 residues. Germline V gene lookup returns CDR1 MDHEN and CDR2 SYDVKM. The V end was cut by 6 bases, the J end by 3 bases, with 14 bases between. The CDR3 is CASRSVRGYTEAFF. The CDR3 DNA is TGTGCCAGCAGGTCTGTTAGGGGTTACACTGAAGCTTTCTTT.

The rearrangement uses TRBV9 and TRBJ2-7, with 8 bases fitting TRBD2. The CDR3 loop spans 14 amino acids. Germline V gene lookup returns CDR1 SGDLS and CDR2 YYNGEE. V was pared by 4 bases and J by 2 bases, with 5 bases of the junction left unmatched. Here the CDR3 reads CASSSAGVAYEQYF. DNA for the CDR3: TGTGCCAGCAGCTCAGCGGGAGTGGCCTACGAGCAGTACTTC.

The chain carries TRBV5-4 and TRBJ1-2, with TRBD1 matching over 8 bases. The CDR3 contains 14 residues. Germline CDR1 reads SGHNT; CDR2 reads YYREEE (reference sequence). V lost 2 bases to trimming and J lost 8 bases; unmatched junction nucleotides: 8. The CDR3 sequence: CASSLSGTGGGYTF. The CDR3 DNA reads TGTGCCAGCAGCTTATCCGGGACAGGAGGAGGCTACACCTTC.

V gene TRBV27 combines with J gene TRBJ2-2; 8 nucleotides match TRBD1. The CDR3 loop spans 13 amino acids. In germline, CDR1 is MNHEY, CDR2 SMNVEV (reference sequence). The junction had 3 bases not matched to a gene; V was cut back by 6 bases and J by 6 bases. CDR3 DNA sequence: TGTGCCAGCAGCACGGACAGGGCCGGGGAGCTGTTTTTT. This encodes CASSTDRAGELFF.

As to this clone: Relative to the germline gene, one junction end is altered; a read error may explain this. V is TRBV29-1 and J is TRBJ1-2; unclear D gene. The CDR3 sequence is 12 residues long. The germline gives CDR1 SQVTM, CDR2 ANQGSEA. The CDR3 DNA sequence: TGCAGCGTTGAATACCGGCAGGCTATCGCCTCCTTC. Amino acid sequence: CSVEYRQAIASF.